Following are 21 T cell receptor beta chains from one sample sequenced in a study of blood T cells in healthy people across ages. With a J-beta primer mix and a sample-barcoded 5' primer, a second PCR ran about 7 to 12 cycles. One entry per CDR3 protein, called by TCRdb with MiXCR from the 5' RACE reads. The data contain around 1.5 million distinct CDR3 sequences, about 40% of them singletons. Material: blood. These receptors were taken from a woman between 18 and 29 years old in good health.

The chain uses TRBV4-1 and TRBJ2-4; 9 bases match TRBD2. The J call could be wrong; TRBJ2-7 is a better fit for the DNA end. This CDR3 contains 17 residues. Per the germline V gene, CDR1 is MGHRA and CDR2 is YSYEKL. The chain's CDR3 is CASSQASPGLATNEQYF. The CDR3 coding sequence is TGCGCCAGCAGCCAAGCTTCACCGGGACTAGCAACAAACGAGCAGTACTTC.

The chain employs TRBV6-2 or TRBV6-3 and TRBJ1-2, with unresolved D. With 5 bases removed from V and 1 base from J, the gap between germline ends came to 14 bases. Per germline, CDR1 MNHEY and CDR2 SVGEGT. This CDR3 region has 15 residues. CDR3 sequence (DNA): TGTGCCAGCAGTGGCTTTTGGGGTCTTAACTATGGCTACACCTTC. Encoded protein: CASSGFWGLNYGYTF.

J is TRBJ1-2 and V is TRBV27; possibly TRBD1 for D (6 bases). The CDR3 covers 14 residues. Germline V gene sequence: CDR1 MNHEY, CDR2 SMNVEV (reference sequence). The germline V and J ends were trimmed by 5 bases and 3 bases, with 13 bases remaining between them. The CDR3 nucleotides are TGTGCCAGCAGTCCCACCGGACAGTACTATGGCTACACCTTC. It translates to CASSPTGQYYGYTF.

The V call is TRBV4-1, the J call TRBJ1-2, with D possibly matching TRBD1 (5 bases). Germline CDR1 and CDR2: MGHRA and YSYEKL. The CDR3 extends over 14 amino acids. The V gene lost 4 bases and the J gene lost 1 base, with 10 bases spanning the gap. The CDR3 sequence: CASSPTQDNYGYTF. The CDR3 DNA sequence: TGCGCCAGCAGCCCCACACAGGATAACTATGGCTACACCTTC.

The DNA for the CDR3 is TGTGCCAGCAGCCCGAGCACTAGCGGGGGGCAGTACGAGCAGTACTTC. It is translated as CASSPSTSGGQYEQYF. The genes are TRBV3-1 and TRBJ2-7, with TRBD2 identical over 12 bases. The CDR3 is 16 amino acids. V shed 4 bases, J shed 4 bases, and the junction held 8 bases outside the gene matches. CDR1 LGHDT and CDR2 YNNKEL come from the germline V gene (reference sequence).

This clonotype appeared a few times. The chain uses TRBV12-3 or TRBV12-4 and TRBJ1-2, with D possibly matching TRBD1 (5 bases). The CDR3 totals 13 residues. The V end lost 7 bases, the J end lost 8 bases, and 17 bases lay between the germline ends. As DNA, the CDR3 is TGTGCCAGCAATTTCGGGACTTCGAGAGGCTACACCTTC. Its translation: CASNFGTSRGYTF.

This clonotype showed up just a few times. The J gene is TRBJ2-1, the V gene TRBV21-1; no check of the table's D call, TRBD1, against the DNA was made. TRBV21-1 is a recognized pseudogene. CDR3 length: 13 residues. Here the CDR3 reads CASSMMLGGEQFF. The CDR3 DNA sequence: TGTGCCAGCAGCATGATGCTAGGGGGTGAGCAGTTCTTC.

CDR3: CASSQPKTGLYEQYF. The CDR3 coding sequence is TGCGCCAGCAGCCAACCGAAGACAGGACTCTACGAGCAGTACTTC. This sequence joins TRBV4-1 and TRBJ2-7; weak D call: TRBD1 (6 bases). V was cut by 2 bases and J by 3 bases, with 14 bases left in between. Germline V CDR1 and CDR2: MGHRA, YSYEKL. The CDR3 consists of 15 residues.

This clonotype was observed a few times. V and J are TRBV5-5 and TRBJ1-5; possibly TRBD1 for D (5 bases). V lost 4 bases and J lost 11, with 16 bases in between. This CDR3 region has 13 residues. Looked up from germline, CDR1 is SGHKS and CDR2 is YYEKEE (reference sequence). The CDR3 reads CASSEGSSRAQHF. The CDR3 DNA follows: TGTGCCAGCAGCGAGGGGTCCTCTAGAGCCCAGCATTTT.

The sample holds a few counts of this clonotype. This chain joins TRBV5-1 and TRBJ2-7; 9 bases are shared with TRBD2. The CDR3 totals 15 residues. The ends lost 0 bases at V and 4 bases at J; junction bases unmatched: 5. The germline V gene encodes CDR1 SGHRS and CDR2 YFSETQ. For the CDR3, the DNA is TGCGCCAGCAGCTTGGCCATAGCGGGGGATTACGAGCAGTACTTC. Translation gives CASSLAIAGDYEQYF.

Comments on this clonotype: This may come from a read error, since a much larger clone is one base off. The chain recombines TRBV29-1 with TRBJ2-3; D perhaps matches TRBD1 (6 bases). V shed 1 base and J shed 5 bases, with 16 bases lying between them. Germline V gene data show CDR1 as SQVTM and CDR2 as ANQGSEA. The CDR3 is 15 residues long. CDR3 DNA sequence: TGCAGCGTTGAAGGGATCAACAGGGAGCAAGATACGCAGTATTTT. It codes for CSVEGINREQDTQYF.

The V call is TRBV6-1, the J call TRBJ2-1; 7 bases are a match to TRBD1. V gave up 7 bases and J gave up 2 bases; unmatched junction bases: 8. Germline-derived CDR1 and CDR2 are MNHNS and SASEGT. This CDR3 is built from 15 residues. CDR3 sequence: CASMVQRGPYNEQFF. In DNA form, the CDR3 reads TGTGCCAGCATGGTCCAAAGGGGGCCCTACAATGAGCAGTTCTTC.

The V and J genes are TRBV10-3 and TRBJ1-2, with TRBD1 matching 7 bases. Looked up from germline, CDR1 is ENHRY and CDR2 is SYGVKD. This CDR3 spans 19 amino acids. V was clipped by 3 bases and J by 4 bases; unmatched bases: 20. CDR3 nucleotides: TGTGCCATCAGTGACCTGCCCGAACAGGGGCCACAGCCCCTCTATGGCTACACCTTC. As protein: CAISDLPEQGPQPLYGYTF.

Concerning this clonotype: One end of the junction does not line up with germline, which may come from a read error. The V gene is TRBV12-3 or TRBV12-4, the J gene TRBJ1-1, with unresolved D. The CDR3 runs 13 residues. The CDR3 sequence: CASSLDENTEAFF. The CDR3 DNA is TGTGCCAGCAGTCTAGACGAAAACACCGAAGCTTTCTTT.

The genes are TRBV2 and TRBJ2-1, with unresolved D. The CDR3 has 12 residues. From germline, CDR1 is SNHLY and CDR2 FYNNEI. Trimming cost V 3 bases and J 8 bases, with 8 bases left between them. CDR3 loop: CASSDLGDEQFF. The CDR3 DNA is TGTGCCAGCAGTGATCTAGGCGATGAGCAGTTCTTC.

This clonotype was found a few times. This chain uses TRBV28 with TRBJ2-3; TRBD1 is a possible D gene (6 bases). V lost 7 bases, J lost 10 bases, and 21 bases lay in between. There are 14 residues in the CDR3. Germline CDR1 and CDR2: MDHEN and SYDVKM. The CDR3 DNA reads TGTGCCAGCACCATGGGGGCAATTTTGTCGGCGCAGTATTTT. It encodes CASTMGAILSAQYF.

The chain joins TRBV18 to TRBJ2-7; 11 bases agree with TRBD1. Germline V gene lookup returns CDR1 KGHSH and CDR2 LQKENI. This CDR3 is built from 15 residues. The trim removed 6 bases at V and 5 bases at J, leaving 9 bases unmatched. The CDR3: CASSAPGQGDNEQYF. The CDR3, as DNA: TGTGCCAGCTCCGCGCCGGGACAGGGGGACAACGAGCAGTACTTC.

V gene TRBV29-1 combines with J gene TRBJ1-1; TRBD1 matches 7 bases. V gave up 2 bases and J gave up 4 bases; unmatched junction bases: 7. Per germline, CDR1 SQVTM and CDR2 ANQGSEA. This CDR3 contains 14 residues. Here the CDR3 DNA reads TGCAGCGTTGAAAGCCGGGACAGAGTCACTGAAGCTTTCTTT. Protein sequence: CSVESRDRVTEAFF.

This sequence joins TRBV29-1 and TRBJ2-4, with TRBD1 as a possible D gene (7 bases). Looked up from germline, CDR1 is SQVTM and CDR2 is ANQGSEA. Trimming removed 4 bases from V and 13 bases from J, with 17 bases in between. This CDR3 comprises 12 residues. The CDR3 spells CSVGQGGKEQYF. CDR3 nucleotide sequence: TGCAGCGTTGGGCAGGGGGGAAAGGAGCAGTACTTC.

The chain joins TRBV20-1 to TRBJ2-3, with 8 bases lining up with TRBD2. Germline-derived CDR1 and CDR2 are DFQATT and SNEGSKA (reference sequence). The CDR3 covers 15 residues. The ends lost 5 bases at V and 0 bases at J; junction bases unmatched: 7. The CDR3 DNA is TGCAGTGCTTCTTCCGGCGGGGGGAGCACAGATACGCAGTATTTT. Its protein is CSASSGGGSTDTQYF.

The chain has TRBV5-1 and TRBJ2-1, with TRBD2 as a possible D gene (6 bases). The germline V and J ends were trimmed by 1 base and 6 bases, with 8 bases remaining between them. Germline assignment: CDR1 SGHRS and CDR2 YFSETQ. The CDR3 is 13 amino acids. DNA for the CDR3: TGCGCCAGCAGCTTGCCTAGCGTCAATGAGCAGTTCTTC. Amino acids: CASSLPSVNEQFF.